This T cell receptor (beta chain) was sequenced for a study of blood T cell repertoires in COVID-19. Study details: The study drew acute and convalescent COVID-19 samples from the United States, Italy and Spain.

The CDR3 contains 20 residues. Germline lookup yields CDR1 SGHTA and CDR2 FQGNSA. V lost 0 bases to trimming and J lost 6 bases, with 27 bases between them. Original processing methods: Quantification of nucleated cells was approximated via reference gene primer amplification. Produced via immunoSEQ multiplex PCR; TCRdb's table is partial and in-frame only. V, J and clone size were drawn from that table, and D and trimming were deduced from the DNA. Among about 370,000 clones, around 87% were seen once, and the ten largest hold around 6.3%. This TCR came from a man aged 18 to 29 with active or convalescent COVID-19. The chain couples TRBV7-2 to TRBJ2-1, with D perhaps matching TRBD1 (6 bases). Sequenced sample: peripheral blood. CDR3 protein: CASSLAYFSIPGTRPNEQFF. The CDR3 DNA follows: TGTGCCAGCAGCTTAGCGTATTTTAGTATTCCAGGGACAAGGCCCAATGAGCAGTTCTTC.